Described below is a single TCR beta chain sequence and its context. This clonotype was seen more than once but under ten times. Its antigen is still unknown. No base quality information exists; no much larger clone differs at one position. The library was built by means of PCR. The instrument was an Illumina HiSeq 2500. To reduce PCR and sequencing biases, unique molecular identifiers were built into the TCR beta cDNA libraries. Every 1 to 10 million input T cells yielded about 500,000 cDNA molecules, meaning each molecule approximated one T cell. The patient libraries were prepared and sequenced using the same protocol as the earlier healthy control dataset. Within a given batch, samples were prepared together, multiplexed and sequenced on the same HiSeq lane. Processing in the source paper ran as follows. MIGEC handled the raw barcoded reads, throwing out single-read molecular identifier groups before consensus assembly and CDR3 extraction. VDJtools was used for post-analysis of the clonotype tables, with diversity normalized by down-sampling every dataset to the smallest sample size. To correct batch-related cross-sample contamination, repertoire overlap clustering matched CDR3 amino acid sequences but not nucleotide sequences. TCRdb trimmed public reads at Q25 via fastp, called clones via MiXCR and kept in-frame beta chains. Identical CDR3 proteins give one entry, which carries the most common genes and DNA. These V and J calls derive from TCRdb rather than the authors' analysis. The sample has fewer than 700,000 distinct CDR3 sequences on record, 44% of them singletons. Of the sample, more than 1.5% is held by the ten largest clones.

The sample belongs to a study of post-analysis software for immune sequencing data (dated by TCRdb to between 2015 and 2016). About the full investigation: Disease courses on record covered relapsing-remitting, secondary progressive and progressive-relapsing multiple sclerosis, though some patients had no subtype annotation. The patient repertoires were set against 11 previously published healthy control repertoires from donors whose ages ranged from about 6 to 26 years. A subset of samples was prepared in parallel using single-end sample barcoding, then pooled and co-amplified after Illumina adapter ligation.

To demonstrate the VDJtools post-analysis software, TCR beta repertoires were profiled from the peripheral blood of about a dozen young patients with multiple sclerosis. Multiple sclerosis patients were children and adolescents aged 6 to 15 years. CDR1 and CDR2, looked up from the germline V gene (reference sequence), are DFQATT and SNEGSKA. From its cysteine to its phenylalanine, the CDR3 spans 13 amino acids. CDR3 DNA only is kept here, 39 bases in frame from base 1. Between the V and J ends, shortened by 2 bases and 5 bases respectively, the junction contains 12 bases. On the study overall, not on this receptor specifically: Strong co-clustering of samples prepared in the same batch was shown by direct clustering with F measure, prompting a batch-effect correction. Significantly higher frequencies in patients than in controls were found for roughly 5 TRBV segments, including TRBV5-6, TRBV5-1 and TRBV20-1. The multiple sclerosis patient group was slightly younger than the control group. Multiple sclerosis patients had significantly lower normalized Chao1 diversity than controls, a result that suggests substantial peripheral T-cell clonal expansion.

Sequencing input: blood. The sequence is built from TRBV20-1 and TRBJ2-5; a confident D gene designation cannot be given. This TCR was recovered from a girl between 5 and 17 years old with multiple sclerosis. The DNA is TGCAGTGCTAGATCGCGATCAGATGAGACCCAGTACTTC. Its amino acids are CSARSRSDETQYF.